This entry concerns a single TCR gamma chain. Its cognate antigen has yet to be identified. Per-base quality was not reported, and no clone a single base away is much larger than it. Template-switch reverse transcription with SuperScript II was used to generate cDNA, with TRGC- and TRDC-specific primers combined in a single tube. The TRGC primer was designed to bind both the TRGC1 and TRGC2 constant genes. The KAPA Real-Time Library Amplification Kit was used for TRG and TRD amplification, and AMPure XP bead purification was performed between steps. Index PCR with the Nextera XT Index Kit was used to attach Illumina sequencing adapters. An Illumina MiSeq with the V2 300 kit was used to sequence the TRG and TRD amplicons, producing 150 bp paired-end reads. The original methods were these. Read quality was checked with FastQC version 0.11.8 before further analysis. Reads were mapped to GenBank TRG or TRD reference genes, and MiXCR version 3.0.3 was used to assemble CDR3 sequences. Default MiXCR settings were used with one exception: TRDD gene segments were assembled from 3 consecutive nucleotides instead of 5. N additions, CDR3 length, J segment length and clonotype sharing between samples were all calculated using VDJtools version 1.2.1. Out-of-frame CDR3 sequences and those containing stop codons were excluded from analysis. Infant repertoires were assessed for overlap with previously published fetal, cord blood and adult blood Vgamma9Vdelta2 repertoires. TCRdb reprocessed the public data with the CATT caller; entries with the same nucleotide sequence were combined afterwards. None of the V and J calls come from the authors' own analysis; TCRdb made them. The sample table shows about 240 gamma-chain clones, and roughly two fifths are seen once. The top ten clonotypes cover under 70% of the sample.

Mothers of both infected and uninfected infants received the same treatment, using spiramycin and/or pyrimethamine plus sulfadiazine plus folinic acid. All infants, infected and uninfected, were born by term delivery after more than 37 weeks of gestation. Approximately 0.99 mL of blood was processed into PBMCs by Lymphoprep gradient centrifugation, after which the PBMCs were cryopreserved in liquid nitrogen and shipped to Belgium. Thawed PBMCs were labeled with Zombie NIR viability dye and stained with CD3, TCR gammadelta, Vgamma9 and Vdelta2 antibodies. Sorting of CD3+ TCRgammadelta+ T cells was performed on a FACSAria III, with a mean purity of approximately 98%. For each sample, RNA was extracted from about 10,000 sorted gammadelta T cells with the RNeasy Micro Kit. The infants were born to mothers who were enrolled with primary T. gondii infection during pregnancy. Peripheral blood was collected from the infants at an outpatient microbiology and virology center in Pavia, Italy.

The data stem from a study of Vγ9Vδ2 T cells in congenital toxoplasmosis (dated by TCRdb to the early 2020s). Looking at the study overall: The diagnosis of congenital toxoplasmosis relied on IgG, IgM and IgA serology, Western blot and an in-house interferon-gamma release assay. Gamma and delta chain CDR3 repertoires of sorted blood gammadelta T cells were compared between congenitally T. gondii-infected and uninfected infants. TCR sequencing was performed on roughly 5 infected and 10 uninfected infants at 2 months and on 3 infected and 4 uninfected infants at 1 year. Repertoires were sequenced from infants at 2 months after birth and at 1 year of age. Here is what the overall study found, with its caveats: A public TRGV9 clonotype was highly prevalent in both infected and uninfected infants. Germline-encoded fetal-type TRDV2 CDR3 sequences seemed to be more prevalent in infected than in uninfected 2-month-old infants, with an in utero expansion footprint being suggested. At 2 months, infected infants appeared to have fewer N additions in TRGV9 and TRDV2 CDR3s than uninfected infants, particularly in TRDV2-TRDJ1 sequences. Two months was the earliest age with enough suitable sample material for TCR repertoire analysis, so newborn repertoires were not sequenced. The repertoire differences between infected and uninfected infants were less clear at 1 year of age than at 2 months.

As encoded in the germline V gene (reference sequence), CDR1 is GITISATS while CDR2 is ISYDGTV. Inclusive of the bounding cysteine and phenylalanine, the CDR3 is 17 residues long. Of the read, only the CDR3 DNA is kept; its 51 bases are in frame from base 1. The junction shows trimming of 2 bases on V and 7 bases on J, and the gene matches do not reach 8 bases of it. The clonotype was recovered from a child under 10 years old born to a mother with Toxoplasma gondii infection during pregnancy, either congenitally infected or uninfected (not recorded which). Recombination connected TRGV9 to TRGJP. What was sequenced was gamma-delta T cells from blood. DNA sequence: TGTGCCTTGTGGGAGGCCCACCGGGAGTTGGGCAAAAAAATCAAGGTATTT. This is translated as CALWEAHRELGKKIKVF.